What follows describes a single TCR beta chain. What this receptor recognizes is not known. No quality values exist for individual bases; no much larger clone is one base distant. These data belong to a study of T cell responses to AZD1222 COVID-19 vaccine (dated by TCRdb to the early 2020s). Looking at the study overall: AZD1222 recipients given second doses at about 4 weeks or at about 12 weeks were pooled, since spike-specific TCR depth and breadth were not found to differ between the two schedules. A total of over 230 trial participants underwent TCR sequencing, of whom some 210 received two doses of AZD1222 and about 26 received two doses of the MenACWY control vaccine. Trial participants were enrolled by age into subgroups of 18-55, 56-69 and 70-plus years, and roughly 160, 29 and 62 TCR-sequenced participants, respectively, were included in these subgroups. Study-wide findings and limitations: Reportedly, close to half of the unique spike-specific TCRs recognized epitopes lying outside the regions that are mutated in the B.1.351 and B.1.1.7 variants. Participants were mostly white British, with more females than males. The authors suggested clonal diversity may have been underestimated. Only five to seven AZD1222 recipients were SARS-CoV-2 seropositive at baseline, limiting conclusions about previously exposed vaccinees. No day 14 peak-response samples were available, so repertoires were characterized only after the peak T cell response. CD4 TCRs associated with the vaccine covered the entire spike protein, and the dominant responses were in regions 160-218 and 743-854. The 56-69-year group was small, and its depth increase did not reach significance, likely because of low power. After two AZD1222 doses, spike-specific TCR breadth and depth were significantly higher than at day 0 and than in MenACWY recipients.

Reading the label with the study, this specimen's time point is: baseline before first vaccination. Vaccinee samples were obtained from the UK trials COV001 and COV002, which included a single-blind randomized controlled phase 2/3 trial of AZD1222 (ChAdOx1 nCoV-19) in healthy adults. For TCRbeta chain sequencing, PBMC samples were collected from trial participants at day 0 and at day 28 after the second dose. CDR1 MNHEY and CDR2 SMNVEV were looked up in the germline V gene (reference sequence). V is pared back by 4 bases and J by 8 bases, with 9 bases lying between the germline termini. The CDR3 has 12 amino acids, counting the end cysteine and phenylalanine. Just CDR3 DNA is preserved here, 36 bases in frame from base 1. The CDR3 regions of human TCRbeta chains were analyzed by immunosequencing. Per the authors' processing: TCRs in the repertoires were compared against a reference library of SARS-CoV-2-specific TCRs that had been generated with the MIRA antigen-specificity platform. Breadth was defined as the fraction of unique TCRs that were SARS-CoV-2-associated. Depth was defined as the fraction of total T cells that were SARS-CoV-2-associated. Using the MIRA data, every spike-specific TCR was mapped to the spike region that the TCR reacted to and assigned to either a CD4 or a CD8 class. Log10-transformed breadth and depth values were compared by one-way ANOVA with Sidak's multiple comparisons tests. TCRdb's version of the immuneACCESS table is confined to in-frame rearrangements and falls short of the full clone set. An unresolved V gene accounts for under half of the shortfall where checked; the remainder is of unknown origin. D and trimming come from the DNA, and the V and J calls and clone size come from that table. For this sample the table gives 150,000 or so clones, of which approximately 94% were detected only once. The ten most abundant clones make up about 8.6% of the sample.

The TCR originated in an adult in good health. This material consisted of peripheral blood, taken on day 0 of AZD1222 vaccination. The receptor chain draws on TRBV27 and TRBJ2-1; matching of 6 bases hints at TRBD2 as the D gene. CDR3 sequence: CASSSQRDEQFF. The nucleotide sequence is TGTGCCAGCAGTTCTCAGCGGGATGAGCAGTTCTTC.